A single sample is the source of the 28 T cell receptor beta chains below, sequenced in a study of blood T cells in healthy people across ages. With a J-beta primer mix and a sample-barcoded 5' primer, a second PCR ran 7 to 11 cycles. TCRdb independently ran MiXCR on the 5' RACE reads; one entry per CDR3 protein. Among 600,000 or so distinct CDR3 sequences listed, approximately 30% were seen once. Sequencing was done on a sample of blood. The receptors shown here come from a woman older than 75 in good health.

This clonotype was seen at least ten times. The CDR3 loop is CASRPEGQAYSPLHF. The DNA for the CDR3 is TGTGCCAGCCGGCCAGAGGGACAGGCCTATTCACCCCTCCACTTT. J is TRBJ1-6 and V is TRBV6-1; TRBD1 matches 8 bases. The V gene's germline CDR1 is MNHNS and CDR2 SASEGT. The V segment lost 8 bases and the J segment 8 bases; nucleotides outside the gene matches: 11. This CDR3 is built from 15 residues.

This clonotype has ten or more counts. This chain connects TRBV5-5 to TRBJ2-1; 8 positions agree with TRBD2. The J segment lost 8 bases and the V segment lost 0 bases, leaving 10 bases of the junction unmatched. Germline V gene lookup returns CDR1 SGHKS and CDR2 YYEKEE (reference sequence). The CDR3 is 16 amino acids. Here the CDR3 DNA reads TGTGCCAGCAGCTTGGATTACCGGGGACTAGGGGATGAGCAGTTCTTC. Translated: CASSLDYRGLGDEQFF.

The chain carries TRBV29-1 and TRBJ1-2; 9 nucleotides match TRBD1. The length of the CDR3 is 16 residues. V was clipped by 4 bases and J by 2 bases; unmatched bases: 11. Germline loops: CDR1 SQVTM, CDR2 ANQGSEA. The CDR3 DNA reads TGCAGCGTTGCGACGGGACAGGGCTACCGGAACTATGGCTACACCTTC. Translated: CSVATGQGYRNYGYTF.

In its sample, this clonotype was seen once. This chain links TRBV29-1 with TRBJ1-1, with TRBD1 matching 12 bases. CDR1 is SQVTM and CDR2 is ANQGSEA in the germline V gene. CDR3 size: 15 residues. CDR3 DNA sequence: TGCATCGTGAGGGACAGGGGGCGATTGAACACTGAAGCTTTCTTT. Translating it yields CIVRDRGRLNTEAFF.

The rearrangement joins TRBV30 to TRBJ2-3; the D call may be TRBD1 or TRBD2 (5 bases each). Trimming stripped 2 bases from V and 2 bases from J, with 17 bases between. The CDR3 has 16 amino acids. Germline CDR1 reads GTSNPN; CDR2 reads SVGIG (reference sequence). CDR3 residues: CAWSRGAAPNTDTQYF. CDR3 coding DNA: TGTGCCTGGAGTAGAGGGGCGGCCCCTAACACAGATACGCAGTATTTT.

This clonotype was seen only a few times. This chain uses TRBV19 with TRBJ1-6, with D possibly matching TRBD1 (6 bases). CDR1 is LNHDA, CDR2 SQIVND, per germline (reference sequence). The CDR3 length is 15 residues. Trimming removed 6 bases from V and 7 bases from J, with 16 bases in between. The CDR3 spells CASRAAQGRNSPLHF. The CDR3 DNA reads TGTGCCAGTAGGGCCGCCCAGGGGCGCAATTCACCCCTCCACTTT.

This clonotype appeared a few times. In DNA form, the CDR3 reads TGTGCCACCAGTGACCACCGCGAGGCAGGGGTCCGTTACAATGAGCAGTTCTTC. It specifies CATSDHREAGVRYNEQFF. This chain connects TRBV24-1 to TRBJ2-1; tentative D call: TRBD1 (6 bases). Germline assignment: CDR1 KGHDR and CDR2 SFDVKD. V was shortened by 4 bases and J by 4 bases, with 22 bases between the two germline ends. There are 18 residues in the CDR3.

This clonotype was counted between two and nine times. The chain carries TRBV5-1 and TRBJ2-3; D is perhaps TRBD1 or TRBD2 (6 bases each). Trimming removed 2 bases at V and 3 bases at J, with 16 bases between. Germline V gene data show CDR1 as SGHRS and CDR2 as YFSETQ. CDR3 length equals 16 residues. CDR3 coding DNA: TGCGCCAGCAGCTTAGGGGGGCGCGTGGAAACAGATACGCAGTATTTT. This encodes CASSLGGRVETDTQYF.

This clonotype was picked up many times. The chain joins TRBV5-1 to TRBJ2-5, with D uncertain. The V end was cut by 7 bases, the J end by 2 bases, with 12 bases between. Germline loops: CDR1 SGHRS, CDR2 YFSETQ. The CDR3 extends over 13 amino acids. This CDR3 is CASGDVVQETQYF. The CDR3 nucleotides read TGCGCCAGCGGTGACGTGGTACAAGAGACCCAGTACTTC.

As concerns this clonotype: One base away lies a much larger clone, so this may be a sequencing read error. CDR3 region: CASSFSWVFEQYF. The CDR3 DNA sequence: TGTGCCAGCAGCTTTAGCTGGGTCTTTGAGCAGTACTTC. V usage is TRBV7-2 and J usage is TRBJ2-5; D remains ambiguous. Germline V gene lookup returns CDR1 SGHTA and CDR2 FQGNSA. The CDR3 contains 13 residues. V dropped 3 bases and J dropped 11 bases, with 16 bases sitting between them.

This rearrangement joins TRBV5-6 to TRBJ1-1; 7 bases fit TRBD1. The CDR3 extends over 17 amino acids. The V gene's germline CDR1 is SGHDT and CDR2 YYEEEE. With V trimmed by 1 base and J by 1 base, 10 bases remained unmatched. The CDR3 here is CASSLFGIGGRNTEAFF. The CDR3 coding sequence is TGTGCCAGCAGCTTGTTTGGGATAGGGGGCAGGAACACTGAAGCTTTCTTT. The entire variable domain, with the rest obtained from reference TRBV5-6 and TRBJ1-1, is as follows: DAGVTQSPTHLIKTRGQQVTLRCSPKSGHDTVSWYQQALGQGPQFIFQYYEEEERQRGNFPDRFSGHQFPNYSSELNVNALLLGDSALYLCASSLFGIGGRNTEAFFGQGTRLTVV.

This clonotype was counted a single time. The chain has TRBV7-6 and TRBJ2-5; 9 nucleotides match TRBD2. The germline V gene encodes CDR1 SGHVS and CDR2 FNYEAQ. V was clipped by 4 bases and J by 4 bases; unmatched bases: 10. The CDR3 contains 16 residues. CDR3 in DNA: TGTGCCAGCAGCTCCTGGGTAGCGGGAGTGACAGAGACCCAGTACTTC. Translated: CASSSWVAGVTETQYF.

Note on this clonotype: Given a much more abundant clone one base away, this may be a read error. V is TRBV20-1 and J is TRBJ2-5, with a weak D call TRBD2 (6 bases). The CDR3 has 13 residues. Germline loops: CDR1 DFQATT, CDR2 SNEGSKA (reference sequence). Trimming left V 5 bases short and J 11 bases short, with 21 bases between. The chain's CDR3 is CSAGPLRRGEQYF. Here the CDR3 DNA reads TGCAGTGCTGGGCCTCTCCGGAGGGGTGAGCAGTACTTC.

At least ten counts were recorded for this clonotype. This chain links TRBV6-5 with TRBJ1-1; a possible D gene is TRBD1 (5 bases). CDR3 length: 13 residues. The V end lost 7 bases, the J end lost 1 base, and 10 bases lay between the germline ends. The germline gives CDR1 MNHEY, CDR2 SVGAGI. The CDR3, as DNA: TGTGCCAGCAAAAGGGGCAAGAACACTGAAGCTTTCTTT. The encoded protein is CASKRGKNTEAFF.

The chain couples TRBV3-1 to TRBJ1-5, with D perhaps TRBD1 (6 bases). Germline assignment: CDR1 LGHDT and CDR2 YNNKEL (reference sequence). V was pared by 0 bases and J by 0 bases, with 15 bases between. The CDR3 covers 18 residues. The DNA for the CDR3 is TGTGCCAGCAGCCAAGATAGTAGGGGGGTTTATAGCAATCAGCCCCAGCATTTT. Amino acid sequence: CASSQDSRGVYSNQPQHF.

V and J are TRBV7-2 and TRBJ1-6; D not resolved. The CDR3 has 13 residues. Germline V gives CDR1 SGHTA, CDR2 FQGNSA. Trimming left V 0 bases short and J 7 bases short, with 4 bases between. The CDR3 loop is CASSLANNSPLHF. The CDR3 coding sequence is TGTGCCAGCAGCTTAGCCAACAATTCACCCCTCCACTTT. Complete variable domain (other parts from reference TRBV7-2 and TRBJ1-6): GAGVSQSPSNKVTEKGKDVELRCDPISGHTALYWYRQSLGQGLEFLIYFQGNSAPDKSGLPSDRFSAERTGGSVSTLTIQRTQQEDSAVYLCASSLANNSPLHFGNGTRLTVT.

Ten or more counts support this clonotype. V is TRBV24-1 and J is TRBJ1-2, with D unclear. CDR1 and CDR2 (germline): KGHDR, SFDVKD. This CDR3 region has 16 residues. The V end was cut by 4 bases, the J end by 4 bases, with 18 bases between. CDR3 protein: CATSDRSGRAAYGYTF. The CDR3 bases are TGTGCCACCAGTGACCGGAGTGGGAGGGCTGCCTATGGCTACACCTTC.

CDR3: CASSSSLGPYGYTF. Here the CDR3 DNA reads TGCGCCAGCAGCTCCTCCTTAGGACCCTATGGCTACACCTTC. The V call is TRBV5-1, the J call TRBJ1-2; D is ambiguous. This CDR3 spans 14 amino acids. V dropped 3 bases and J dropped 4 bases, with 13 bases sitting between them. CDR1 is SGHRS, CDR2 YFSETQ, per germline.

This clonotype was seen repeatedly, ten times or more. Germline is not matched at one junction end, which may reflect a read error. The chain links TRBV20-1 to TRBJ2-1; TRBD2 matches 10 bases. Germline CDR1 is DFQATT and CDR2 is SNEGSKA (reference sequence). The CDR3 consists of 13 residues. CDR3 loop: CSSSGGFYNEQFF. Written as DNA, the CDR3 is TGCAGTTCTAGCGGGGGATTCTACAATGAGCAGTTCTTC.

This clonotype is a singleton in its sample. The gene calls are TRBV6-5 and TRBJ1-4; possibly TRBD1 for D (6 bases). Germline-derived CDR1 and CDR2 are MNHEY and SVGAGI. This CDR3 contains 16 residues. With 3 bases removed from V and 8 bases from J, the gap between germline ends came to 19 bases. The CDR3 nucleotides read TGTGCCAGCAGTTATTCATCTGGGGACACCAGAGAAAAACTGTTTTTT. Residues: CASSYSSGDTREKLFF.

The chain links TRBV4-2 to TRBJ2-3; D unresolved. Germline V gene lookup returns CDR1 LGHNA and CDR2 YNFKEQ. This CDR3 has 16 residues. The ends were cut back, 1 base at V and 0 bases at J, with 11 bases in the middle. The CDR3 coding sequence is TGTGCCAGCAGCCAAGGTTCTGCGCCGAGCACAGATACGCAGTATTTT. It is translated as CASSQGSAPSTDTQYF.

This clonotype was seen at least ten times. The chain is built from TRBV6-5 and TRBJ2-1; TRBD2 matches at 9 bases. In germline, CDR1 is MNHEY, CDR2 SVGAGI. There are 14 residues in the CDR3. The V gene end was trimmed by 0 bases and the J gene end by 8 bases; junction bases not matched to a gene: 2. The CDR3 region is CASSYSASGDEQFF. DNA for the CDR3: TGTGCCAGCAGTTACTCAGCTAGCGGGGATGAGCAGTTCTTC.

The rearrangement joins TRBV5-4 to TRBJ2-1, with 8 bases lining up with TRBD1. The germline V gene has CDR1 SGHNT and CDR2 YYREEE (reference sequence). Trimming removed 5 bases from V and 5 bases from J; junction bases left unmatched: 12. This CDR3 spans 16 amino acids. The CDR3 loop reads CASSYPLQGDHNEQFF. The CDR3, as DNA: TGTGCCAGCAGTTACCCCCTACAGGGGGACCACAATGAGCAGTTCTTC.

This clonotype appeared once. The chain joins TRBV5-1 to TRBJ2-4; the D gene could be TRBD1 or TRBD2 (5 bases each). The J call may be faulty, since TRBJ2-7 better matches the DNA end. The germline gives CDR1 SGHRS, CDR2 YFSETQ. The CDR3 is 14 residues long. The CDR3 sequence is CASRQTGTAYEQYF. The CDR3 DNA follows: TGCGCCAGCAGGCAAACCGGGACGGCTTACGAGCAGTACTTC.

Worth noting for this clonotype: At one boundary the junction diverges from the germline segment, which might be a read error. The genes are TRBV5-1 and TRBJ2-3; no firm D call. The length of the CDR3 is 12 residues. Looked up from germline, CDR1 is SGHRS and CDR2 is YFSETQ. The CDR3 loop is CAGSFSTDTQYF. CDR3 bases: TGCGCCGGCAGCTTTAGCACAGATACGCAGTATTTT.

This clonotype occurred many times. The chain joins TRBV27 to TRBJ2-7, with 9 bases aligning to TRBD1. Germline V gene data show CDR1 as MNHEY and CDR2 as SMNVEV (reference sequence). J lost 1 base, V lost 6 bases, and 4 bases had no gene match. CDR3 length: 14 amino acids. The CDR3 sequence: CASRKQGASYEQYF. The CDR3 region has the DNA TGTGCCAGCAGGAAACAGGGGGCTTCCTACGAGCAGTACTTC.

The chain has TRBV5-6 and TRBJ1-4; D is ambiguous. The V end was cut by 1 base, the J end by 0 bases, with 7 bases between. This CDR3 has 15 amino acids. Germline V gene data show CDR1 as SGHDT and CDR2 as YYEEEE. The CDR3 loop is CASSLLSSTNEKLFF. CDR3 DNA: TGTGCCAGCAGCTTGCTCAGCTCAACTAATGAAAAACTGTTTTTT.

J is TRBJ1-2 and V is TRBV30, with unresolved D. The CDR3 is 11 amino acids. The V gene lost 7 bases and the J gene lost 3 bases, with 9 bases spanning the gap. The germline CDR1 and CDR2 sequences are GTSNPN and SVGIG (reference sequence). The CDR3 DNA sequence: TGTGCCTCCCACGGAGACTATGGCTACACCTTC. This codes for CASHGDYGYTF.